The present TCR beta chain was sequenced within a study of cytomegalovirus exposure and HLA in healthy donors. Study results and caveats: A later analysis by the authors found several of the most significant clusters apparently linked to common viral pathogens. A later analysis reportedly found fewer N-insertions in an Asian-associated ancestry cluster than the roughly 730-donor mean. It was assumed in the presence/absence analyses that sequencing depth was roughly uniform across donors. The only immune exposure information that was available was CMV serostatus.

With respect to this clone: Its antigen is not identified.

The PCR had 60 Vbeta and 13 Jbeta primers. Data came from immunoSEQ multiplex PCR; TCRdb stores just in-frame clones and leaves some out. The table lists some 120,000 clones, over 75% of them singletons. The germline CDR1 and CDR2 sequences are SEHNR and FQNEAQ (reference sequence). CDR3 length: 16 amino acids. Trimming took 3 bases from V and 0 from J; bases not matched to a gene: 4. This sequence joins TRBV7-9 and TRBJ2-3, with 9 nucleotides matching TRBD2. This clonotype originated in a young man in good health and CMV-seronegative. Material for sequencing was PBMCs. The CDR3 bases are TGTGCCAGCAGCTTTGGCGGGGGGGCTAGCACAGATACGCAGTATTTT. Translating gives CASSFGGGASTDTQYF. Full variable domain (outside the CDR3, taken from reference TRBV7-9 and TRBJ2-3): DTGVSQNPRHKITKRGQNVTFRCDPISEHNRLYWYRQTLGQGPEFLTYFQNEAQLEKSRLLSDRFSAERPKGSFSTLEIQRTEQGDSAMYLCASSFGGGASTDTQYFGPGTRLTVL.